The clone carrying this T cell receptor beta chain has a handful of counts. As yet, its antigen is unknown. The record originates from a study of memory CD4+ T cells and cytomegalovirus serostatus. TCRdb keeps only in-frame clones here, not all; method: immunoSEQ multiplex PCR. The sample lists about 46,000 clones; roughly 80% were seen once. Study-level results: Each of approximately 73 CMV-associated TCRbeta sequences occurred in one to five individuals. Suggested: most of the CMV-linked TCR signature lies in CD4+ memory cells. CMV serostatus prediction reached median AUC roughly 0.95, or 0.91 with US-trained model.

Single viable CD3+CD4+CD8-CD45RO+ cells were sorted as the memory CD4+ T cells. CDR1 and CDR2 (germline): SNHLY, FYNNEI. CDR3 size: 14 residues. Trimming removed 2 bases from V and 3 bases from J, with 8 bases in between. The source is an adult in good health and CMV-seronegative. The specimen was memory CD4+ T cells from blood. The J gene is TRBJ1-5, the V gene TRBV2; no reliable D call. In nucleotides, the CDR3 is TGTGCCAGCAGTGAAACGGGCACCAATCAGCCCCAGCATTTT. Residues: CASSETGTNQPQHF.